The 3 T cell receptor beta chains below were found in one sample sequenced in a study of blood T cell repertoires in COVID-19. Generated by immunoSEQ multiplex PCR, the TCRdb table keeps only in-frame clones and is missing some. The profile shows approximately 31,000 clones, 88% of them singletons. Sequences were obtained from peripheral blood. The receptors here all came from a human donor with active COVID-19. The donor label of this sample is uncertain.

The V and J genes are TRBV19 and TRBJ1-5; 9 nucleotides line up with TRBD1. Unmatched junction bases numbered 9, after V lost 4 bases and J lost 5 bases. CDR3 length: 16 amino acids. The germline V gene encodes CDR1 LNHDA and CDR2 SQIVND (reference sequence). This CDR3 reads CASSTLQGAGYQPQHF. CDR3 coding DNA: TGTGCCAGTAGTACCCTACAGGGGGCGGGTTATCAGCCCCAGCATTTT.

The V call is TRBV6-5, the J call TRBJ2-2, with TRBD2 matching over 11 bases. Germline CDR1 MNHEY, CDR2 SVGAGI. The CDR3 is 16 residues long. V lost 4 bases, J lost 6 bases, and 7 bases stayed unmatched. CDR3 residues: CASSSLGLAGPGELFF. As DNA, the CDR3 is TGTGCCAGCAGTTCCTTAGGACTAGCGGGTCCCGGGGAGCTGTTTTTT.

The gene calls are TRBV7-2 and TRBJ1-2; TRBD1 might be the D (6 bases). The CDR3 loop spans 15 amino acids. Per germline, CDR1 SGHTA and CDR2 FQGNSA. V was trimmed by 5 bases and J by 8 bases, leaving 21 bases between them. The CDR3 DNA is TGTGCCAGCAGCCCAAGGACAGCCCGCGGGGGAGGCTACACCTTC. Its protein is CASSPRTARGGGYTF.